Reported below is one T cell receptor beta chain. It lacks a known antigen. Per-base qualities were not stored, and no clone one base away is much larger. The sample originates from a study of early T cells in non-severe SARS-CoV-2 infection (dated by TCRdb to the early 2020s). In terms of the full investigation: Because TCR sequencing was done on bulk RNA from unsorted whole blood, the alpha and beta chains could not be paired. Paper-wide results and their limitations: VDJdb matching was skewed toward anti-spike CD8 responses and likely underestimated virus-specific expansions, missing private and CD4 specificities.

The V end loses 5 bases and the J end loses 7 bases, and a stretch of 9 bases separates them. The CDR3 runs 12 residues from the cysteine to the phenylalanine. Of all the DNA, just the CDR3 is kept, 36 bases in frame from base 1. CDR1 SGHVS and CDR2 FQNEAQ were looked up in the germline V gene. The receptor library was made with 5' RACE. Reads for this sample came from a NextSeq 500. The TCR library protocol attached unique molecular identifiers to individual cDNA molecules to correct for sequencing error and PCR bias. Both TCR alpha and beta chains were sequenced, and tight co-correlation was observed between alpha and beta sequence abundances in each sample. The paper's data handling went like this. Decombinator V4 was used to annotate the V gene, J gene and CDR3 of the TCR sequences. Expanded TCRs were defined as changing significantly between any two time points under a Poisson model with p below 0.0001. TCR abundances were normalised to the total number of TCRs sequenced per sample and were expressed as counts per million. MAIT TCRs were defined by TRAV1-2 paired with TRAJ12, TRAJ20 or TRAJ33, and iNKT TCRs by TRAV10 paired with TRAJ18. VDJdb, accessed on 1 November 2021, was searched for TCRs annotated for CMV, EBV and SARS-CoV-2, and TCRs annotated for more than one antigen were excluded. Through fastp at Q25 and MiXCR, TCRdb rebuilt clones from the public reads, retaining in-frame beta chains. Rows with one shared CDR3 protein collapse into an entry with the most common genes and DNA. V and J calls and clone size were set by TCRdb, not the authors. In this sample the table shows fewer than 80,000 distinct CDR3 sequences, about 13% of which occur a single time. The top ten constitute roughly 5% of the sample.

This was a case-control study nested in a cohort of healthcare workers in London, UK, who had nasopharyngeal swab PCR tests and blood samples taken every week. Healthcare workers were recruited during the week of the UK lockdown, between 23 and 31 March 2020, and followed weekly for up to roughly 16 weeks. This receptor was identified in an adult who was a healthcare worker with PCR-confirmed SARS-CoV-2 infection or an uninfected control (not recorded which). Sequencing input: whole blood. Here the chain combines TRBV7-8 and TRBJ2-1, with the D segment identity uncertain. The DNA sequence is given as TGTGCCAGCAGCAGCTGGCGGAATGAGCAGTTCTTC. Its amino acids are CASSSWRNEQFF.